This TCR beta chain was recovered during a study of shared clonotypes between healthy human individuals. Overall study context: Donor ages ranged 18 to 49 years: a couple of women, three men. Study conclusions and caveats: Across four donors, naive CD4 shared around 5%, naive CD8 3% to 3.5%, memory CD4 2% to 2.5%, memory CD8 approximately 0.4%.

The naive CD8 subset, CD45RO-negative cells positively selected for CCR7, excluded terminally differentiated effector memory CD45RA+ cells. Among the donors, all were Caucasian adults who lived in Nashville, Tennessee. Sequencing was at deep level. Produced via immunoSEQ multiplex PCR; TCRdb's table is partial and in-frame only. The sample lists some 2.1 million clones; 90% to 95% were seen once. In its sample, this clone was seen once. Its antigen remains unknown. The CDR3 extends over 14 amino acids. After removal of 8 bases from V and 4 bases from J, the junction contained 9 bases not matched to a gene. Germline values: CDR1 MDHEN, CDR2 SYDVKM.

The rearrangement links TRBV28 to TRBJ2-3; 7 nucleotides agree with TRBD2. The receptor was derived from a man in his late teens or twenties in good health. Some clones in this sample may be carry-over from other donors' samples. The material sequenced was naive CD8+ T cells from PBMCs. CDR3 residues: CASWGGSQPDTQYF. As DNA, the CDR3 is TGTGCCAGCTGGGGAGGGAGTCAACCAGATACGCAGTATTTT.